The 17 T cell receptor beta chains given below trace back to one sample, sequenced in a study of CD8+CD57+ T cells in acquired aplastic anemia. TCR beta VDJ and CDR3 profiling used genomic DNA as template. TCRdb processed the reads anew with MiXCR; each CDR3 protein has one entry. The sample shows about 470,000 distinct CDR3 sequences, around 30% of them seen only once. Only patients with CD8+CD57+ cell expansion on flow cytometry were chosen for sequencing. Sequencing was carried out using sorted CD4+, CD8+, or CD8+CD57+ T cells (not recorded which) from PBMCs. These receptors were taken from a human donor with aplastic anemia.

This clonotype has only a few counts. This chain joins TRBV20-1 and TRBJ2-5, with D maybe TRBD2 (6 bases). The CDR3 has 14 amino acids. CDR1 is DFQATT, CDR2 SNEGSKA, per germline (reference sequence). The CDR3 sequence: CSSGPGVWGETQYF. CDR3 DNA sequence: TGCAGCTCAGGCCCGGGGGTTTGGGGAGAGACCCAGTACTTC.

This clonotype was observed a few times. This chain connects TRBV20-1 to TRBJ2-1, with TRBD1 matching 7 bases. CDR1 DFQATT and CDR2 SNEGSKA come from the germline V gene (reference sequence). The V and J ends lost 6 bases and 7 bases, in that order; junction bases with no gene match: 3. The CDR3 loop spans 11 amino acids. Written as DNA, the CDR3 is TGCAGTGCGACCAGGGGGAATGAGCAGTTCTTC. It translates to CSATRGNEQFF.

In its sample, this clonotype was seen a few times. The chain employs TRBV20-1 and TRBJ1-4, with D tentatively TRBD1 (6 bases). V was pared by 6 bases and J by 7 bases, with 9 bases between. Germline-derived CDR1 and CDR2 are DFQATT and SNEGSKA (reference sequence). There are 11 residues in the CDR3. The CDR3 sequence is CSARGGEKLFF. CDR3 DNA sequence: TGCAGTGCCAGGGGAGGTGAAAAACTGTTTTTT.

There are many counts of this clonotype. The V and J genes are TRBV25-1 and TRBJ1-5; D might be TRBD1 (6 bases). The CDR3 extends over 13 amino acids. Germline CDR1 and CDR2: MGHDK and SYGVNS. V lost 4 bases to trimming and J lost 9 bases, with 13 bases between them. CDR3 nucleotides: TGTGCCAGCAGTGCCGGACAGAATGGGCCCCAGCATTTT. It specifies CASSAGQNGPQHF.

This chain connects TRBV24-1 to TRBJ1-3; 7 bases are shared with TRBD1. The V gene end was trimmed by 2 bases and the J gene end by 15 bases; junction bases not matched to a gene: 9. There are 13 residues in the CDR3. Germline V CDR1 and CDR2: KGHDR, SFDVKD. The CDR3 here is CATSDSGTAESYF. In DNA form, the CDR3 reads TGTGCCACCAGTGATTCCGGGACAGCGGAATCATATTTT.

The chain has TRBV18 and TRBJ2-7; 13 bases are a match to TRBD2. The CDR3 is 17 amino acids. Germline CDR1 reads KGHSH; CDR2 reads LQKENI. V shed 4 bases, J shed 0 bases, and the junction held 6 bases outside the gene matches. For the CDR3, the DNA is TGTGCCAGCTCACAACTAGCGGGGGGGGATTCCTCCTACGAGCAGTACTTC. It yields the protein CASSQLAGGDSSYEQYF.

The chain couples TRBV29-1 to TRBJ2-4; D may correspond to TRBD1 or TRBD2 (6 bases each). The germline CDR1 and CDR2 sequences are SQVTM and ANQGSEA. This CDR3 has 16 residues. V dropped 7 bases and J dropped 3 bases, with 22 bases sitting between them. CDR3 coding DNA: TGCAGCGCCCTTAGGGGGGTCGGGGTTGGCAAAAACATTCAGTACTTC. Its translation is CSALRGVGVGKNIQYF. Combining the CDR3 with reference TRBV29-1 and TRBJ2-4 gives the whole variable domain SAVISQKPSRDICQRGTSLTIQCQVDSQVTMMFWYRQQPGQSLTLIATANQGSEATYESGFVIDKFPISRPNLTFSTLTVSNMSPEDSSIYLCSALRGVGVGKNIQYFGAGTRLSVL.

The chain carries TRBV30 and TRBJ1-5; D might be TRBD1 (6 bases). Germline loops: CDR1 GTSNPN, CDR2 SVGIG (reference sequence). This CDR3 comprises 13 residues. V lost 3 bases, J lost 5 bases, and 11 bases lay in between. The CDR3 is CAWRAGEHQPQHF. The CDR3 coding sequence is TGTGCCTGGAGGGCAGGGGAACATCAGCCCCAGCATTTT.

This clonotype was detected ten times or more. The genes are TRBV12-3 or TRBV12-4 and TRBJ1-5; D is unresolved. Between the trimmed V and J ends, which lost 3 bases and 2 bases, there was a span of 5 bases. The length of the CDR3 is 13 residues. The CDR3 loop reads CASSFQGNQPQHF. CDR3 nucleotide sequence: TGTGCCAGCAGTTTCCAGGGCAATCAGCCCCAGCATTTT.

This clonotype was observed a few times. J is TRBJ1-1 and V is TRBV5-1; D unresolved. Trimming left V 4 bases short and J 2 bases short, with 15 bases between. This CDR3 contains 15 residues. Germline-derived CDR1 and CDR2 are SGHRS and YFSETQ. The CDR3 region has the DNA TGCGCCAGCAGCCCCAACCCAGGTTCTAACACTGAAGCTTTCTTT. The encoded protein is CASSPNPGSNTEAFF.

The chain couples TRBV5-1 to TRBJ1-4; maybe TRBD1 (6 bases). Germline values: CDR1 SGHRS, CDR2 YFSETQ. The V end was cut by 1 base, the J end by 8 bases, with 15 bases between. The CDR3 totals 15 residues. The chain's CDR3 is CASSLQWGHEEKLFF. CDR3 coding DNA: TGCGCCAGCAGCTTGCAGTGGGGGCATGAGGAAAAACTGTTTTTT.

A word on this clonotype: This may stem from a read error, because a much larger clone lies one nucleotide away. CDR3 nucleotides: TGCAGCGTTGAATCGGGGGAGACCCGGTACTTC. It translates to CSVESGETRYF. The chain joins TRBV29-1 to TRBJ2-5; the D gene is possibly TRBD2 (6 bases). Per germline, CDR1 SQVTM and CDR2 ANQGSEA. This CDR3 comprises 11 residues.

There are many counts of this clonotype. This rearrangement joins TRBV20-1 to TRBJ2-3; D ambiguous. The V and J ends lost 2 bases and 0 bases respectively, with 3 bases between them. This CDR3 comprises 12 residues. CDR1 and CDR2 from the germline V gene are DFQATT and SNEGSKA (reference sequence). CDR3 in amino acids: CSARSSTDTQYF. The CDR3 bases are TGCAGTGCTAGATCTAGCACAGATACGCAGTATTTT.

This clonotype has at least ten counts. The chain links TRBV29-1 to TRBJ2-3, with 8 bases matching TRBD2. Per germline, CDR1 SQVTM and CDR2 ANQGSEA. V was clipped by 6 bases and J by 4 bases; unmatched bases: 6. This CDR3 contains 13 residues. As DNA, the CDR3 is TGCAGCGTCGATGTAGCGGGATCAGATACGCAGTATTTT. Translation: CSVDVAGSDTQYF.

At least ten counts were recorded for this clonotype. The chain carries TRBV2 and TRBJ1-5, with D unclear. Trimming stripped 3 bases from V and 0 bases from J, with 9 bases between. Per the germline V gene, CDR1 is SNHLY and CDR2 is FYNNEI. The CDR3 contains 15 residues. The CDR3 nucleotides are TGTGCCAGCAGTGAGGATGGCCTTAGCAATCAGCCCCAGCATTTT. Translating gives CASSEDGLSNQPQHF.

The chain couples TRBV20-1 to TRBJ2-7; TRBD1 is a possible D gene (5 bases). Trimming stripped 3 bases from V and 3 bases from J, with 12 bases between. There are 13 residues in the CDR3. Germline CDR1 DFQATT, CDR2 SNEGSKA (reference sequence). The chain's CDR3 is CSASSNRHYEQYF. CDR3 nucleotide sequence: TGCAGTGCTAGCAGTAACAGGCACTACGAGCAGTACTTC.

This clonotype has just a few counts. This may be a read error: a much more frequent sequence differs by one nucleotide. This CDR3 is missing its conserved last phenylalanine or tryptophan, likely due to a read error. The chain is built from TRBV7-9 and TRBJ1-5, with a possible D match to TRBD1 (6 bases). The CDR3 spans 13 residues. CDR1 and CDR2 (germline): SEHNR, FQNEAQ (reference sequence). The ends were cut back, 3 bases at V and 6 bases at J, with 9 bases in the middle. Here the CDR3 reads CASSLRGTQPQHL. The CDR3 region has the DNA TGTGCCAGCAGCTTGAGGGGGACTCAGCCCCAGCATCTT.